The 11 T cell receptor beta chains presented below share a single source sample, sequenced in a study of blood T cell repertoires in COVID-19. Profiled with immunoSEQ multiplex PCR; TCRdb holds only in-frame clones, not every one. The profile covers around 250,000 clones, with around four fifths appearing a single time and more than 6.5% taken by the ten largest. Sequenced input: peripheral blood. These receptors came from a man aged 40-55 years with active or convalescent COVID-19.

The chain recombines TRBV21-1 with TRBJ2-7; the DNA was not compared with TRBD2, the D call given in the table. TRBV21-1 is deemed a pseudogene. The CDR3 has 15 amino acids. The CDR3 is CASSKVEAGHYEQYF. DNA for the CDR3: TGTGCCAGCAGCAAAGTAGAAGCGGGGCACTACGAGCAGTACTTC.

The rearrangement links TRBV27 to TRBJ1-6; D unclear. V lost 6 bases and J lost 7, with 10 bases in between. The CDR3 contains 13 residues. Germline assignment: CDR1 MNHEY and CDR2 SMNVEV (reference sequence). The CDR3 protein is CASRRMANSPLHF. The DNA for the CDR3 is TGTGCCAGCAGGAGGATGGCAAATTCACCCCTCCACTTT.

Only one count was recorded for this clone. The gene calls are TRBV27 and TRBJ2-7; 9 bases fit TRBD2. This CDR3 comprises 15 residues. Germline V gene data show CDR1 as MNHEY and CDR2 as SMNVEV (reference sequence). V lost 3 bases, J lost 2 bases, and 5 bases stayed unmatched. The CDR3 loop is CASSFGAGGTYEQYF. The CDR3 nucleotides read TGTGCCAGCAGTTTCGGGGCGGGAGGGACCTACGAGCAGTACTTC.

The sample holds one count of this clone. V gene TRBV6-5 combines with J gene TRBJ2-5, with D possibly matching TRBD2 (5 bases). The CDR3 runs to 14 residues. Between the trimmed V and J ends, which lost 6 bases and 3 bases, there was a span of 14 bases. The germline CDR1 and CDR2 sequences are MNHEY and SVGAGI. CDR3 coding DNA: TGTGCCAGCAGGAACACGGGGTTGAAAGAGACCCAGTACTTC. Amino acids: CASRNTGLKETQYF.

The V call is TRBV11-2, the J call TRBJ2-7; 9 bases line up with TRBD1. The CDR3 is 17 amino acids. Germline loops: CDR1 SGHAT, CDR2 FQNNGV. Trimming at V came to 3 bases and at J to 1 base, leaving 10 bases not matched to a gene. DNA of the CDR3: TGTGCCAGCAGCTTTGGGGACTACAGGGGGCAGTCCTACGAGCAGTACTTC. Its translation is CASSFGDYRGQSYEQYF.

This rearrangement joins TRBV10-3 to TRBJ1-2; 7 bases are a match to TRBD1. The germline V gene encodes CDR1 ENHRY and CDR2 SYGVKD. V was pared by 0 bases and J by 6 bases, with 4 bases of the junction left unmatched. The CDR3 has 14 amino acids. CDR3 DNA: TGTGCCATCAGTGAGTCTAGCACAGGGGATGGCTACACCTTC. It is translated as CAISESSTGDGYTF.

For this clone: Other nucleotide sequences from this sample produce the same CDR3. The chain employs TRBV4-1 and TRBJ1-2; 8 bases map to TRBD1. V was pared by 3 bases and J by 4 bases, with 7 bases of the junction left unmatched. Germline V CDR1 and CDR2: MGHRA, YSYEKL. The CDR3 has 15 residues. The CDR3 spells CASSQVQGARYGYTF. CDR3 nucleotide sequence: TGCGCCAGCAGCCAGGTGCAGGGGGCTCGCTATGGCTACACCTTC.

The V gene is TRBV5-8, the J gene TRBJ1-4, with D maybe TRBD1 (6 bases). V lost 6 bases to trimming and J lost 10 bases, with 19 bases between them. This CDR3 region has 14 residues. Germline assignment: CDR1 SGHTS and CDR2 YDEGEE. The CDR3 coding sequence is TGTGCCAGCACCAAGGGGGAGTCAGGGAGAAAACTGTTTTTT. It encodes CASTKGESGRKLFF.

The chain couples TRBV6-1 to TRBJ2-5, with D maybe TRBD2 (5 bases). Looked up from germline, CDR1 is MNHNS and CDR2 is SASEGT. CDR3 length equals 13 residues. Trimming cost V 10 bases and J 5 bases, with 17 bases left between them. This CDR3 is CATRMREGETQYF. As DNA, the CDR3 is TGTGCCACCAGGATGAGGGAAGGGGAGACCCAGTACTTC.

The chain carries TRBV29-1 and TRBJ2-3; TRBD1 might be the D (7 bases). CDR3 length: 13 residues. From germline, CDR1 is SQVTM and CDR2 ANQGSEA. The V end was cut by 8 bases, the J end by 0 bases, with 12 bases between. Here the CDR3 reads CSTGDRSTDTQYF. CDR3 DNA sequence: TGCAGCACGGGGGACAGAAGCACAGATACGCAGTATTTT.

This chain uses TRBV6-4 with TRBJ2-7; TRBD2 might be the D (5 bases). V was trimmed by 0 bases and J by 3 bases, leaving 12 bases between them. In germline, CDR1 is MRHNA, CDR2 SNTAGT. The CDR3 covers 15 residues. CDR3 nucleotide sequence: TGTGCCAGCAGTGACTCAGAGGAGGATTACTACGAGCAGTACTTC. Protein product: CASSDSEEDYYEQYF.